This T cell receptor (beta chain) appears in the sequencing data of a study of radiotherapy plus CTLA-4 blockade in lung cancer. In germline, CDR1 is KGHSH, CDR2 LQKENI. J lost 2 bases, V lost 4 bases, and 1 base had no gene match. This CDR3 has 13 amino acids. Regarding this clone: This specimen includes other DNA sequences encoding the same CDR3.

Libraries were prepared by immunoSEQ multiplex PCR; TCRdb keeps only in-frame clonotypes and omits some of them. The sample consists of more than 90,000 clones, 80% to 85% of them appearing once. Sequenced material: peripheral blood, taken from a patient treated with radiotherapy plus ipilimumab. This clonotype originated in a human donor with non-small cell lung cancer that progressed on radiotherapy plus ipilimumab. The chain joins TRBV18 to TRBJ2-5; 7 bases map to TRBD1. The CDR3 bases are TGTGCCAGCTCACGGGACAGACAAGAGACCCAGTACTTC. Protein: CASSRDRQETQYF.